A single sample is the source of the 14 T cell receptor delta chains below, sequenced in a study of gamma-delta T cells after stem cell transplantation. TCRdb re-called clones from the RT-PCR reads using CATT. The table records a few thousand delta-chain clones, 32% of them present only once. Sequencing was done on a sample of gamma-delta T cells. Receptors originate from a human donor. It is not recorded whose cells these are; they may come from a transplant donor.

This clone showed up just a few times. This DNA's translation differs at residue 13 from TCRdb's protein, which comes from a much larger clone; a read error is likely, and the protein shown is translated from the DNA. The V call is TRDV2, the J call TRDJ1; no clear D. CDR1 and CDR2 (germline): GEAIGNYY, EKD. The CDR3 totals 15 residues. The CDR3 DNA reads as TGTGCCTGTGACACCGTCGGAGGGAGCACCGATAAACCCATCTTT. Protein sequence: CACDTVGGSTDKPIF.

V gene TRDV1 combines with J gene TRDJ1; 10 bases fit TRDD3. CDR3 length: 18 residues. CDR1 and CDR2 (germline): TSWWSYY, QGS. V lost 2 bases and J lost 1; bases outside the gene matches: 10. CDR3 residues: CALGERRGIRTGTDKLIF. CDR3 in DNA: TGTGCTCTTGGGGAAAGACGGGGGATACGGACGGGCACCGATAAACTCATCTTT.

The chain recombines TRDV2 with TRDJ1; a possible D gene is TRDD3 (6 bases). Per germline, CDR1 GEAIGNYY and CDR2 EKD. CDR3 length equals 19 residues. Trimming took 0 bases from V and 4 from J, leaving 26 bases between them. The CDR3 loop reads CACDTLPGHRAGENDKLIF. The CDR3, as DNA: TGTGCCTGTGACACCTTACCGGGGCACCGAGCTGGGGAGAACGATAAACTCATCTTT.

A few counts support this clone. The chain links TRDV2 to TRDJ1; no definite D call. V lost 1 base and J 10 bases, leaving 39 bases between the germline ends. The CDR3 is 21 residues long. From germline, CDR1 is GEAIGNYY and CDR2 EKD. CDR3 loop: CACDTVGGHSSPMAQDKGLIF. CDR3 bases: TGTGCCTGTGACACGGTCGGAGGTCACTCCTCACCGATGGCCCAGGACAAGGGACTCATCTTT.

This clone appeared a single time. CDR3 DNA: TGTGCCTGTGACAAGTACTGGGGGCTGAGCTCCTGGGACACCCGACAGATGTTTTTC. It specifies CACDKYWGLSSWDTRQMFF. The chain employs TRDV2 and TRDJ3; TRDD3 aligns across 8 bases. V lost 2 bases and J lost 0; bases outside the gene matches: 8. This CDR3 is built from 19 residues. CDR1 and CDR2 from the germline V gene are GEAIGNYY and EKD.

A note on this clone: A clone one base away is much larger, so this may be a read error. This sample includes further DNA sequences coding for the same CDR3. V and J are TRDV2 and TRDJ1, with 10 bases that match TRDD3. Germline assignment: CDR1 GEAIGNYY and CDR2 EKD. The CDR3 loop spans 19 amino acids. The CDR3 reads CACDTVSTGGSTYTDKLIF. The DNA for the CDR3 is TGTGCCTGTGACACCGTTAGTACTGGGGGATCCACATACACCGATAAACTCATCTTC.

By share, this clone ranks as medium-sized. The CDR3 loop reads CACDPIPTGDTGDKLIF. The CDR3 DNA follows: TGTGCCTGTGACCCTATTCCTACCGGGGATACCGGCGATAAACTCATCTTT. This rearrangement joins TRDV2 to TRDJ1, with a tentative D call TRDD3 (8 bases). CDR3 length: 17 amino acids. The V and J ends lost 3 bases and 4 bases respectively, with 23 bases between them. Germline assignment: CDR1 GEAIGNYY and CDR2 EKD.

This clone was detected only a few times. The V gene is TRDV2, the J gene TRDJ1; 9 bases are a match to TRDD3. The CDR3 has 15 residues. Germline CDR1 and CDR2: GEAIGNYY and EKD. Trimming removed 3 bases from V and 1 base from J; junction bases left unmatched: 5. The CDR3 sequence: CACDQLGEITDKLIF. The CDR3 bases are TGTGCCTGTGACCAACTGGGGGAAATCACCGATAAACTCATCTTT.

In its sample, this clone was seen a few times. TCRdb shows a much larger clone's protein in place of this DNA's translation, and the two differ at residue 6, likely through a read error; the protein shown is translated from the DNA. The rearrangement uses TRDV2 and TRDJ1; no clear D gene. CDR1 and CDR2 (germline): GEAIGNYY, EKD. V was pared by 0 bases and J by 1 base, with 11 bases between. This CDR3 has 15 residues. The DNA of the CDR3 is TGTGCCTGTGACACCGCCGGAGGGAGCACCGATAAACTCATCTTT. Residues: CACDTAGGSTDKLIF.

This clone is termed medium-sized. A far more abundant clone sits one base away, making this likely a read error. The chain is built from TRDV2 and TRDJ1; possible D gene TRDD3, 6 bases. The CDR3 contains 18 residues. Looked up from germline, CDR1 is GEAIGNYY and CDR2 is EKD. V was shortened by 0 bases and J by 0 bases, with 19 bases between the two germline ends. CDR3 region: CACDTPRGAGDYTDKLIF. The CDR3, as DNA: TGTGCCTGTGACACCCCTAGGGGAGCTGGGGATTACACCGATAAACTCATCTTT.

Within the sample, this clone is medium-sized. The rearrangement uses TRDV2 and TRDJ1; 7 bases map to TRDD3. CDR3 length equals 21 residues. The V and J ends lost 4 bases and 0 bases, in that order; junction bases with no gene match: 25. The germline V gene has CDR1 GEAIGNYY and CDR2 EKD. Here the CDR3 reads CACDPLRAPGIRALYTDKLIF. CDR3 nucleotides: TGTGCCTGTGATCCGTTAAGGGCCCCGGGGATAAGGGCTTTGTACACCGATAAACTCATCTTT.

J is TRDJ1 and V is TRDV2; 9 nucleotides agree with TRDD3. CDR1 and CDR2 from the germline V gene are GEAIGNYY and EKD. Losses at the gene ends were 3 bases for V and 2 bases for J; bases not matched to a gene: 12. The CDR3 extends over 17 amino acids. CDR3 in amino acids: CACDALLGETSTDKLIF. The CDR3 bases are TGTGCCTGTGACGCCCTACTGGGGGAAACGAGTACCGATAAACTCATCTTT.

V gene TRDV1 combines with J gene TRDJ1, with TRDD2 identical over 8 bases. The CDR3 has 20 residues. Trimming took 1 base from V and 1 from J; bases not matched to a gene: 17. Germline-derived CDR1 and CDR2 are TSWWSYY and QGS. DNA of the CDR3: TGTGCTCTTGGGGAACACTCTTCCTACGCTCTCCCTTCTAGCACCGATAAACTCATCTTT. Protein product: CALGEHSSYALPSSTDKLIF.

With respect to this clone: This likely came from a read error, as a far larger clone is one base away. Other DNA variants within this sample encode the same CDR3. The J gene is TRDJ1, the V gene TRDV2; 13 bases fit TRDD3. The CDR3 totals 19 residues. Germline CDR1 is GEAIGNYY and CDR2 is EKD. CDR3 DNA: TGCGCCTGTGACACCGTGGGCACTGGGGGATACGATAGCACCGATAAACTCATCTTT. Encoded protein: CACDTVGTGGYDSTDKLIF.